The clone carrying this T cell receptor (beta chain) has a handful of counts. The CDR3 contains 14 residues. V shed 3 bases and J 2 bases; nucleotides not matched to a gene: 4. The germline gives CDR1 MNHEY, CDR2 SMNVEV (reference sequence). TCRdb re-called the RT-PCR reads with MiXCR, one entry per CDR3 protein. In the table there are about 680,000 distinct CDR3 sequences, 14% of which are singletons. This TCR was sampled from a female donor in good health, serving as a healthy control. The specimen sequenced was memory CD4+ T cells from blood. The chain couples TRBV27 to TRBJ2-7, with 7 bases fitting TRBD1. In nucleotides, the CDR3 is TGTGCCAGCAGTTTCACCGGGACAGCCTACGAGCAGTACTTC. Translated: CASSFTGTAYEQYF.